Following are 18 T cell receptor beta chains from one sample sequenced in a study of chemoradiotherapy in HPV16-positive cancers. Measured with immunoSEQ multiplex PCR; TCRdb has only the in-frame clones, and not every one. The table includes 1,100 to 1,500 clones, 82% detected once. The material was tumor tissue, obtained from a patient who underwent chemoradiotherapy. The receptors here all came from a human donor with HPV-associated anogenital cancer.

V usage is TRBV7-2 and J usage is TRBJ2-3; D is undetermined. This CDR3 has 14 residues. V shed 3 bases and J shed 2 bases, with 9 bases lying between them. Germline loops: CDR1 SGHTA, CDR2 FQGNSA. This CDR3 reads CASSFFRFTDTQYF. The CDR3 nucleotides are TGTGCCAGCAGCTTTTTTCGCTTCACAGATACGCAGTATTTT.

This clone has more than one count but fewer than ten. The chain carries TRBV5-1 and TRBJ1-2; 10 bases fit TRBD1. V lost 4 bases and J lost 7; bases outside the gene matches: 7. The CDR3 totals 14 residues. Germline lookup yields CDR1 SGHRS and CDR2 YFSETQ. The CDR3 reads CASSRGQGESGYTF. The CDR3 bases are TGCGCCAGCAGCCGCGGACAGGGGGAAAGTGGCTACACCTTC.

The V and J genes are TRBV4-1 and TRBJ1-2; a weak D match, TRBD1 (6 bases). This CDR3 has 21 residues. Germline V CDR1 and CDR2: MGHRA, YSYEKL. Trimming cost V 4 bases and J 2 bases, with 32 bases left between them. The CDR3: CASSPIRASWTASTRNYGYTF. The CDR3 region has the DNA TGCGCCAGCAGCCCCATACGAGCTTCTTGGACAGCCAGTACTAGAAACTATGGCTACACCTTC.

The genes are TRBV18 and TRBJ2-7; a possible D gene is TRBD1 (5 bases). Germline CDR1 reads KGHSH; CDR2 reads LQKENI. The CDR3 extends over 14 amino acids. Trimming shortened V by 3 bases and J by 2 bases, and 11 bases separated the two germline ends. CDR3 nucleotide sequence: TGTGCCAGCTCACCCCCGGACACCCCCTACGAGCAGTACTTC. The encoded protein is CASSPPDTPYEQYF.

The chain joins TRBV5-1 to TRBJ2-5; D not resolved. Deletions cut 0 bases from V and 2 bases from J, with 2 bases between. Per germline, CDR1 SGHRS and CDR2 YFSETQ. The CDR3 contains 12 residues. This CDR3 reads CASSLGQETQYF. In DNA form, the CDR3 reads TGCGCCAGCAGCTTGGGACAAGAGACCCAGTACTTC.

The chain recombines TRBV7-8 with TRBJ1-2; unclear D gene. This CDR3 contains 13 residues. V lost 1 base and J lost 4, with 7 bases in between. Germline V gives CDR1 SGHVS, CDR2 FQNEAQ. The CDR3 is CASSLDGFYGYTF. CDR3 nucleotides: TGTGCCAGCAGCTTAGATGGCTTCTATGGCTACACCTTC.

The rearrangement joins TRBV19 to TRBJ1-2; D not certain. V was shortened by 5 bases and J by 8 bases, with 12 bases between the two germline ends. CDR1 LNHDA and CDR2 SQIVND come from the germline V gene (reference sequence). This CDR3 is built from 12 residues. The CDR3 is CASSFLSGGYTF. The CDR3 DNA follows: TGTGCCAGTAGTTTTCTTTCCGGGGGCTACACCTTC.

The chain is built from TRBV6-1 and TRBJ1-6, with D uncertain. Germline CDR1 reads MNHNS; CDR2 reads SASEGT. The CDR3 totals 15 residues. Trimming took off 2 bases at V and 0 bases at J, with 5 bases between the two ends. CDR3 residues: CASSEMSSYNSPLHF. CDR3 DNA: TGTGCCAGCAGTGAAATGAGCTCCTATAATTCACCCCTCCACTTT.

The sample holds a few counts of this clone. The J gene is TRBJ1-3, the V gene TRBV12-1. TRBV12-1 is flagged as a pseudogene. The CDR3 runs 17 residues. The CDR3 region has the DNA TGTGCCAGCAGCTTCAACCGGAGGGTAGAGAATGGAAACACCATATATTTT. Amino acid sequence: CASSFNRRVENGNTIYF.

The rearrangement uses TRBV6-6 and TRBJ1-2; TRBD1 matches at 11 bases. CDR1 and CDR2 from the germline V gene are MNHNY and SVGAGI (reference sequence). After removal of 6 bases from V and 4 bases from J, the junction contained 7 bases not matched to a gene. The CDR3 is 15 amino acids. The CDR3 region is CASSWGQGDPYGYTF. For the CDR3, the DNA is TGTGCCAGCAGCTGGGGACAGGGGGACCCCTATGGCTACACCTTC.

This chain connects TRBV27 to TRBJ2-2; D is unclear. Germline V gene lookup returns CDR1 MNHEY and CDR2 SMNVEV (reference sequence). Trimming shortened V by 5 bases and J by 3 bases, and 10 bases separated the two germline ends. CDR3 length: 14 amino acids. The CDR3 bases are TGTGCCAGCAGTGCACGACACGACACCGGGGAGCTGTTTTTT. Encoded protein: CASSARHDTGELFF.

A single count supports this clone. V is TRBV2 and J is TRBJ1-4; no clear D. V dropped 8 bases and J dropped 3 bases, with 13 bases sitting between them. Germline values: CDR1 SNHLY, CDR2 FYNNEI. The CDR3 has 14 amino acids. The CDR3 reads CASRAGFANEKLFF. DNA for the CDR3: TGTGCCAGCCGAGCCGGGTTCGCTAATGAAAAACTGTTTTTT. The full variable domain, rest sourced from reference TRBV2 and TRBJ1-4, is EPEVTQTPSHQVTQMGQEVILRCVPISNHLYFYWYRQILGQKVEFLVSFYNNEISEKSEIFDDQFSVERPDGSNFTLKIRSTKLEDSAMYFCASRAGFANEKLFFGSGTQLSVL.

V gene TRBV30 combines with J gene TRBJ2-5, with D perhaps assigned TRBD1 or TRBD2 (5 bases each). The germline gives CDR1 GTSNPN, CDR2 SVGIG (reference sequence). V shed 2 bases and J shed 3 bases, with 16 bases lying between them. This CDR3 contains 15 residues. The CDR3 region is CAWSPYYLGEETQYF. CDR3 sequence (DNA): TGTGCCTGGAGTCCTTATTACTTGGGGGAAGAGACCCAGTACTTC. The entire variable domain, with the rest obtained from reference TRBV30 and TRBJ2-5, is as follows: SQTIHQWPATLVQPVGSPLSLECTVEGTSNPNLYWYRQAAGRGLQLLFYSVGIGQISSEVPQNLSASRPQDRQFILSSKKLLLSDSGFYLCAWSPYYLGEETQYFGPGTRLLVL.

This chain links TRBV19 with TRBJ1-2; tentative D call: TRBD1 (5 bases). V lost 2 bases and J lost 8, with 12 bases in between. CDR1 is LNHDA, CDR2 SQIVND, per germline (reference sequence). The CDR3 runs to 13 residues. CDR3 DNA: TGTGCCAGTAGTATAAATACAGGCGGAGGCTACACCTTC. This encodes CASSINTGGGYTF.

The chain links TRBV28 to TRBJ1-2, with D tentatively TRBD1 (5 bases). CDR1 and CDR2 (germline): MDHEN, SYDVKM. This CDR3 has 13 residues. Trimming pared 6 bases from V and 4 bases from J, leaving 12 bases between. CDR3 nucleotide sequence: TGTGCCAGCAGCATCGGGGGTAGCTATGGCTACACCTTC. Residues: CASSIGGSYGYTF.

This clone was recorded once. The chain couples TRBV7-8 to TRBJ1-4; maybe TRBD1 (6 bases). V was pared by 1 base and J by 6 bases, with 9 bases between. The CDR3 sequence is 14 residues long. Germline CDR1 reads SGHVS; CDR2 reads FQNEAQ. CDR3 DNA: TGTGCCAGCAGCTTAGAGGGGGGGGATGAAAAACTGTTTTTT. Encoded protein: CASSLEGGDEKLFF.

V is TRBV5-6 and J is TRBJ1-2, with 7 nucleotides matching TRBD1. Germline V gives CDR1 SGHDT, CDR2 YYEEEE. V trimming: 0 bases; J trimming: 13 bases; junction bases outside the gene matches: 9. This CDR3 is built from 13 residues. CDR3 coding DNA: TGTGCCAGCAGCTTGGCACACAGGGGTATCGGCACCTTC. Translation: CASSLAHRGIGTF.

The V gene is TRBV2, the J gene TRBJ2-1; the D is unclear. The CDR3 totals 13 residues. The V and J ends lost 5 bases and 3 bases respectively, with 8 bases between them. CDR1 and CDR2 from the germline V gene are SNHLY and FYNNEI. The CDR3 loop is CASSSDRYNEQFF. CDR3 in DNA: TGTGCCAGCAGTTCCGATCGCTACAATGAGCAGTTCTTC.